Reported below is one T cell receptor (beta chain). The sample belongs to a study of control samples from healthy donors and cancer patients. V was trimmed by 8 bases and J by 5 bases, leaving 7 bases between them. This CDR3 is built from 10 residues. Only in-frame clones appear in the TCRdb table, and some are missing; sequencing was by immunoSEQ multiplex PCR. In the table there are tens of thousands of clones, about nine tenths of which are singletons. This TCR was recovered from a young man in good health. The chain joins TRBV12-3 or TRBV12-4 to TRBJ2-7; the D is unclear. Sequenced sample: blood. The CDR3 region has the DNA TGTGCCAGCGGGATAGACGAGCAGTACTTC. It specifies CASGIDEQYF.